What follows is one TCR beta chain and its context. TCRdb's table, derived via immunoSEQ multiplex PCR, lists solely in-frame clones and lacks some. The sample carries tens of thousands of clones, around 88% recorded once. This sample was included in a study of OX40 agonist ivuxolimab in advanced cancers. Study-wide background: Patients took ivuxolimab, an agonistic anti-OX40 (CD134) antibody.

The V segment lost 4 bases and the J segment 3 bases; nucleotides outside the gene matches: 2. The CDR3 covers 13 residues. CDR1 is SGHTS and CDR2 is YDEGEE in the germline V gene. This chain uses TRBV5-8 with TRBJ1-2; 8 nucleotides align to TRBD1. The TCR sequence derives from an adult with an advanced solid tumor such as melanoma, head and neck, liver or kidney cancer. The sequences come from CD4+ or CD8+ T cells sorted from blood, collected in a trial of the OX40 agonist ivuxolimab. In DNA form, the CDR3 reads TGTGCCAGCAGCGTACAGGGGGACTATGGCTACACCTTC. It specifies CASSVQGDYGYTF.